A selection of T cell receptor beta chains follows, all from one sample in a study of cytomegalovirus exposure and HLA in healthy donors. Using immunoSEQ multiplex PCR, the repertoire was profiled, and TCRdb retains in-frame clones only, with some absent. This sample has approximately 180,000 clones, with 77% found just once. The sequenced sample was PBMCs. The receptors derive from a woman in her thirties in good health and CMV-seropositive. Each CDR3 is given with its conserved first and last residue. A D gene is named only where the DNA matches it firmly. Not all rows give a size; the values are once, few, many and, for expanded clones, a class.

TRBJ2-7	TRBV7-2	.	TRBD1	CASSSALVGWTGKYEQYF	TGTGCCAGCAGCTCAGCGCTCGTGGGCTGGACAGGGAAATACGAGCAGTACTTC
TRBJ1-2	TRBV27	few	.	CASSPALGGYTF	TGTGCCAGCAGCCCCGCGCTAGGTGGCTACACCTTC
TRBJ2-1	TRBV15	few	TRBD2	CATKSGLAAYNEQFF	TGTGCCACCAAGTCGGGACTAGCGGCTTACAATGAGCAGTTCTTC
TRBJ2-7	TRBV7-8	.	.	CASSLTTGSSFSYEQYF	TGTGCCAGCAGCTTAACTACAGGGTCCTCGTTCTCCTACGAGCAGTACTTC
TRBJ2-5	TRBV28	.	.	CASSLINQGGQETQYF	TGTGCCAGCAGTTTAATTAACCAGGGAGGCCAAGAGACCCAGTACTTC
TRBJ1-5	TRBV7-2	.	.	CASRGGTYGGNQPQHF	TGTGCCAGCAGAGGCGGGACTTATGGAGGGAATCAGCCCCAGCATTTT
TRBJ2-1	TRBV5-1	.	.	CASSLPGDNEQFF	TGCGCCAGCAGCCTCCCGGGGGACAATGAGCAGTTCTTC
TRBJ1-4	TRBV30	.	.	CAWSVLLREEKLFF	TGTGCCTGGAGTGTACTACTCCGGGAAGAAAAACTGTTTTTT
TRBJ2-1	TRBV19	.	TRBD2	CASSHRAGGTTSSSYNEQFF	TGTGCCAGTAGTCACCGAGCGGGAGGAACGACTTCGAGCTCCTACAATGAGCAGTTCTTC
TRBJ2-7	TRBV28	.	TRBD1	CASRPTGATYEQYF	TGTGCCAGCAGGCCAACAGGGGCCACCTACGAGCAGTACTTC
TRBJ2-2	TRBV11-3	.	TRBD1	CASSLGIGDRVLFF	TGTGCCAGCAGCTTAGGGATTGGGGACAGGGTCCTGTTTTTT
TRBJ2-7	TRBV28	.	.	CASSFAQEEGEQYF	TGTGCCAGCAGTTTCGCTCAGGAGGAGGGCGAGCAGTACTTC
TRBJ1-4	TRBV7-6	.	.	CASSLEGVREKLFF	TGTGCCAGCAGCTTAGAGGGAGTTCGGGAAAAACTGTTTTTT
TRBJ1-5	TRBV4-1	.	.	CASSHPGDQPQHF	TGCGCCAGCAGCCATCCAGGGGATCAGCCCCAGCATTTT
TRBJ2-7	TRBV6-1	.	TRBD2	CASTVGGPPYEQYF	TGTGCCAGCACAGTGGGAGGGCCCCCCTACGAGCAGTACTTC
TRBJ2-7	TRBV5-1	once	TRBD1	CASSPGQVTYEQYF	TGCGCCAGCAGCCCGGGACAGGTGACTTACGAGCAGTACTTC
TRBJ2-6	TRBV11-3	few	.	CASSSLDSGANVLTF	TGTGCCAGCAGCTCACTTGACTCTGGGGCCAACGTCCTGACTTTC
TRBJ2-5	TRBV4-2	few	TRBD2	CASSQETTGTRSETQYF	TGTGCCAGCAGCCAAGAAACGACCGGGACTAGGAGTGAGACCCAGTACTTC
TRBJ2-1	TRBV15	once	.	CATSRDNGVNEQFF	TGTGCCACCAGCAGAGATAACGGGGTTAATGAGCAGTTCTTC
TRBJ2-3	TRBV10-3	.	.	CAISEFEGGTDTQYF	TGTGCCATCAGTGAATTCGAAGGGGGTACAGATACGCAGTATTTT
TRBJ2-7	TRBV7-2	.	TRBD1	CASSLRQGAGDEQYF	TGTGCCAGCAGCTTAAGACAGGGGGCTGGCGACGAGCAGTACTTC
TRBJ2-4	TRBV12-5	few	.	CASGSTDSNIQYF	TGTGCTAGTGGTTCGACAGACTCAAACATTCAGTACTTC
TRBJ2-1	TRBV30	.	.	CAWRYFNEQFF	TGTGCCTGGAGGTACTTCAATGAGCAGTTCTTC
TRBJ2-4	TRBV7-8	.	TRBD1	CASSNGTGENIQYF	TGTGCCAGCAGCAACGGGACAGGCGAAAACATTCAGTACTTC
TRBJ2-7	TRBV18	.	TRBD1	CASSPSTGGSYEQYF	TGTGCCAGCTCACCGTCGACAGGGGGGTCTTACGAGCAGTACTTC
TRBJ2-3	TRBV7-3	.	TRBD2	CASSPLLGGGTDTQYF	TGTGCCAGCAGCCCACTCTTGGGAGGGGGCACAGATACGCAGTATTTT
TRBJ2-5	TRBV9	.	TRBD2	CASSLGGDQETQYF	TGTGCCAGCAGCCTCGGGGGGGACCAAGAGACCCAGTACTTC
TRBJ2-1	TRBV27	few	TRBD2	CASSSFLAGANEQFF	TGTGCCAGCAGTTCTTTCCTAGCGGGAGCCAATGAGCAGTTCTTC
TRBJ2-7	TRBV6-5	.	TRBD2	CASSRTSAYEQYF	TGTGCCAGCAGTCGGACTAGCGCGTACGAGCAGTACTTC
TRBJ1-3	TRBV10-1	.	TRBD1	CASSLGQGSGNTIYF	TGCGCCAGCAGTTTAGGACAGGGGTCTGGAAACACCATATATTTT
TRBJ2-7	TRBV27	.	.	CASGPTTFRGSYEQYF	TGTGCCAGCGGACCAACGACATTCAGGGGCTCCTACGAGCAGTACTTC
TRBJ2-7	TRBV6-5	.	TRBD1	CASSYSRTGWYEQYF	TGTGCCAGCAGTTACTCGAGGACAGGATGGTACGAGCAGTACTTC
TRBJ1-3	TRBV28	.	TRBD1	CASSSTGHSGNTIYF	TGTGCCAGCAGCTCGACAGGGCACTCTGGAAACACCATATATTTT
TRBJ2-7	TRBV7-9	.	.	CASSSPRRTRGEQYF	TGTGCCAGCAGCTCGCCCCGGAGAACCCGGGGCGAGCAGTACTTC
TRBJ2-2	TRBV5-1	.	.	CASSLALGAGELFF	TGCGCCAGCAGCTTGGCCCTCGGAGCCGGGGAGCTGTTTTTT
TRBJ2-2	TRBV7-7	.	.	CASSPVRTNTGELFF	TGTGCCAGCAGCCCGGTTCGTACGAACACCGGGGAGCTGTTTTTT
TRBJ2-7	TRBV5-1	.	.	CASSLDRAALYEQYF	TGCGCCAGCAGCTTGGACAGGGCCGCCCTTTACGAGCAGTACTTC
TRBJ2-7	TRBV5-5	.	TRBD2	CASSLGGSTYEQYF	TGTGCCAGCAGCTTGGGCGGGAGCACCTACGAGCAGTACTTC
TRBJ1-4	TRBV28	.	.	CASRRTVEKLFF	TGTGCCAGCAGGCGGACAGTTGAAAAACTGTTTTTT
TRBJ2-2	TRBV25-1	.	TRBD1	CASSPGGMTGELFF	TGTGCCAGCAGTCCAGGGGGTATGACCGGGGAGCTGTTTTTT
TRBJ2-7	TRBV30	.	TRBD2	CAWSGGLADYEQYF	TGTGCCTGGAGCGGCGGACTAGCGGACTACGAGCAGTACTTC
TRBJ2-7	TRBV18	.	TRBD1	CASSPDRGGYEQYF	TGTGCCAGCTCACCGGACAGGGGGGGGTACGAGCAGTACTTC
TRBJ1-5	TRBV23-1	.	TRBD1	CASSKTLRDRGINQPQHF	TGCGCCAGCAGTAAAACACTCCGGGACAGGGGAATCAATCAGCCCCAGCATTTT
TRBJ1-2	TRBV15	.	TRBD1	CATSREQGAYRYTF	TGTGCCACCAGTCGAGAACAGGGGGCCTATCGCTACACCTTC
TRBJ1-1	TRBV20-1	.	.	CSAGGAFF	TGCAGTGCCGGGGGAGCTTTCTTT
TRBJ2-7	TRBV28	once	TRBD2	CASKWGRGLSGGPYEQYF	TGTGCCAGCAAGTGGGGGAGGGGGCTTAGCGGGGGCCCCTACGAGCAGTACTTC
TRBJ2-7	TRBV2	.	.	CASSELSASYEQYF	TGTGCCAGCAGTGAATTGAGCGCGTCCTACGAGCAGTACTTC
TRBJ2-7	TRBV28	.	TRBD1	CAIKGQGGHEQYF	TGTGCCATCAAGGGACAGGGGGGCCACGAGCAGTACTTC
TRBJ2-7	TRBV4-2	few	.	CASSQEGNRAYEQYF	TGTGCCAGCAGCCAAGAAGGAAACAGGGCCTACGAGCAGTACTTC
TRBJ1-5	TRBV7-2	.	.	CASSPELGNQPQHF	TGTGCCAGCAGCCCTGAGCTTGGCAATCAGCCCCAGCATTTT
TRBJ2-5	TRBV7-6	few	TRBD2	CASSSGGGLAGVSWETQYF	TGTGCCAGCAGCTCAGGGGGGGGGCTAGCGGGAGTATCATGGGAGACCCAGTACTTC
TRBJ2-3	TRBV5-1	.	.	CASSLALALGTDTQYF	TGCGCCAGCAGCTTGGCGCTAGCTCTCGGGACAGATACGCAGTATTTT
TRBJ2-5	TRBV30	.	.	CAWSTDRTDQETQYF	TGTGCCTGGTCTACAGACAGAACCGACCAAGAGACCCAGTACTTC
TRBJ2-5	TRBV10-1	.	.	CASSETYRETQYF	TGCGCCAGCAGTGAGACCTACAGGGAGACCCAGTACTTC
TRBJ2-2	TRBV2	.	TRBD2	CATSSLAANTGELFF	TGTGCCACCTCAAGCCTAGCGGCGAACACCGGGGAGCTGTTTTTT
TRBJ1-1	TRBV28	.	.	CASSASYRWRVNTEAFF	TGTGCCAGCAGTGCCTCTTACAGGTGGAGGGTGAACACTGAAGCTTTCTTT
TRBJ2-3	TRBV28	.	.	CASSATLLEYF	TGTGCCAGCAGTGCGACACTGCTGGAGTATTTT
TRBJ2-7	TRBV5-1	.	TRBD2	CASSPRTSGDLYEQYF	TGCGCCAGCAGCCCCAGGACTAGCGGAGACCTCTACGAGCAGTACTTC
TRBJ2-2	TRBV5-1	.	TRBD2	CASSRTSGTGELFF	TGCGCCAGCTCTAGGACTAGCGGCACCGGGGAGCTGTTTTTT